This TCR beta chain appears in the sequencing data of a study of blood T cell repertoires in COVID-19. Original processing notes: Reference gene primers were amplified, and this amplification served to estimate nucleated cell counts. The table came from immunoSEQ multiplex PCR; TCRdb's copy has only in-frame clones and leaves some out. V and J calls and clone size follow that table, whereas D and trimming were derived from the DNA. The table records approximately 210,000 clones, around 89% of them present only once. The CDR3 loop spans 11 amino acids. Trimming took 2 bases from V and 8 from J, leaving 6 bases between them. CDR1 MNHEY and CDR2 SVGEGT come from the germline V gene.

The receptor comes from a man aged 70 or older with acute or convalescent COVID-19. The specimen was peripheral blood. The chain is built from TRBV6-2 or TRBV6-3 and TRBJ1-1; no clear D gene. In DNA form, the CDR3 reads TGTGCCAGCAGTTACGGGAGGGAAGCTTTCTTT. Protein: CASSYGREAFF.